The T cell receptor beta chain described here comes from a study of CD8+CD57+ T cells in acquired aplastic anemia. Study summary: When averaged, DNA from sorted CD4+ and CD8+ cells came to approximately 3 ug. General study points: In CD8+ cells, Simpson's diversity showed no significant difference between patients and controls. Some 31 shared CD8+ CDR3s appeared highly expressed within patients' immunodominant clones.

The CDR3 totals 16 residues. Germline CDR1 LNHNV, CDR2 YYDKDF (reference sequence). V lost 1 base to trimming and J lost 2 bases, with 12 bases between them. The sequenced patients had an expansion of CD8+CD57+ cells seen by flow cytometry. All participating patients were living with severe acquired aplastic anemia. TCR beta VDJ and CDR3 were profiled, and genomic DNA was the template. TCRdb passed the reads through MiXCR, listing each CDR3 protein once. The sample has 120,000 or so distinct CDR3 sequences, about 40% seen once. In the case of this clonotype: Antigen specificity is unknown.

Sequenced material: sorted CD4+, CD8+, or CD8+CD57+ T cells (not recorded which) from PBMCs. The chain carries TRBV15 and TRBJ2-1; no reliable D call. The receptor comes from a human donor with aplastic anemia. The CDR3 coding sequence is TGTGCCACCAGCAGAGTATTAGTAGATCCCTACAATGAGCAGTTCTTC. The encoded protein is CATSRVLVDPYNEQFF.